These 22 T cell receptor beta chains came from one sample sequenced in a study of PD-1 blockade in classical Hodgkin lymphoma. The protocol was immunoSEQ multiplex PCR, while the TCRdb copy is restricted to in-frame clones and leaves out a portion. The sample includes roughly 70,000 clones, about two thirds of them seen just once. Every patient relapsed after autologous stem cell transplantation, and brentuximab vedotin exposure varied. Here the sequenced sample was peripheral blood mononuclear cells (PBMCs), taken before the second cycle of nivolumab. The source is a human donor with classical Hodgkin lymphoma.

The chain links TRBV30 to TRBJ1-5; no clear D. Germline CDR1 is GTSNPN and CDR2 is SVGIG (reference sequence). V was pared by 6 bases and J by 0 bases, with 15 bases between. The CDR3 consists of 15 residues. DNA for the CDR3: TGTGCCTGCCTATCGAAGGGATATAGCAATCAGCCCCAGCATTTT. Translating gives CACLSKGYSNQPQHF.

This chain links TRBV6-6 with TRBJ2-4; the D is unclear. V was shortened by 7 bases and J by 0 bases, with 7 bases between the two germline ends. This CDR3 is 13 amino acids long. Germline CDR1 MNHNY, CDR2 SVGAGI (reference sequence). This CDR3 is CASNSLAKNIQYF. DNA for the CDR3: TGTGCCAGCAACAGTTTAGCCAAAAACATTCAGTACTTC.

The table lists this clone with a few counts. J is TRBJ2-5 and V is TRBV6-5; the D gene is possibly TRBD2 (5 bases). The germline V and J ends were trimmed by 0 bases and 0 bases, with 5 bases remaining between them. This CDR3 is built from 14 residues. From germline, CDR1 is MNHEY and CDR2 SVGAGI. CDR3 coding DNA: TGTGCCAGCAGTTACTCCGGGAACCAAGAGACCCAGTACTTC. The encoded protein is CASSYSGNQETQYF.

This clone was seen repeatedly, ten times or more. The rearrangement links TRBV5-3 to TRBJ1-3, with unresolved D. TRBV5-3 falls under the ORF class, with uncertain function. V lost 0 bases and J 3 bases, leaving 7 bases between the germline ends. The length of the CDR3 is 14 residues. The CDR3 protein is CARSLADGGNTIYF. The CDR3 nucleotides read TGTGCCAGAAGCTTGGCGGACGGTGGAAACACCATATATTTT.

DNA of the CDR3: TGTGCCAGCGGCCTCGTACCTACAGGGGTCTATGGCTACACCTTC. It codes for CASGLVPTGVYGYTF. The rearrangement uses TRBV2 and TRBJ1-2, with 7 nucleotides matching TRBD1. From germline, CDR1 is SNHLY and CDR2 FYNNEI. The V segment lost 8 bases and the J segment 4 bases; nucleotides outside the gene matches: 13. The CDR3 sequence is 15 residues long.

The rearrangement uses TRBV7-7 and TRBJ2-7; 8 bases align to TRBD1. CDR3 length: 18 residues. Germline loops: CDR1 SSHAT, CDR2 FNYEAQ (reference sequence). Losses at the gene ends were 2 bases for V and 1 base for J; bases not matched to a gene: 13. This chain's CDR3 is CASSLNPPLRTGSYEQYF. CDR3 sequence (DNA): TGTGCCAGCAGCTTAAACCCCCCCCTCAGGACAGGGTCCTACGAGCAGTACTTC.

This chain joins TRBV9 and TRBJ2-2, with 9 bases lining up with TRBD1. V was pared by 4 bases and J by 6 bases, with 13 bases of the junction left unmatched. Germline V lookup: CDR1 SGDLS, CDR2 YYNGEE. CDR3 length: 17 amino acids. The CDR3 bases are TGTGCCAGCAGCTTAACCCCGGGACAGGGAACCCCCGGGGAGCTGTTTTTT. Protein: CASSLTPGQGTPGELFF.

The V and J genes are TRBV11-2 and TRBJ2-1; D gene uncertain. The CDR3 consists of 14 residues. Between the trimmed V and J ends, which lost 3 bases and 6 bases, there was a span of 12 bases. Germline V lookup: CDR1 SGHAT, CDR2 FQNNGV. The CDR3 DNA reads as TGTGCCAGCAGCTTTACCGGGCCGCCCAATGAGCAGTTCTTC. It is translated as CASSFTGPPNEQFF.

The V call is TRBV19, the J call TRBJ2-1; 12 nucleotides align to TRBD2. CDR1 and CDR2 from the germline V gene are LNHDA and SQIVND (reference sequence). Trimming cost V 4 bases and J 10 bases; bases outside gene matches: 8. The CDR3 runs to 15 residues. CDR3 in DNA: TGTGCCAGTAGTACTCTAGCGGGAGGGAGTGGGGAGCAGTTCTTC. This translates into CASSTLAGGSGEQFF.

This rearrangement joins TRBV18 to TRBJ1-1; D call uncertain. Per the germline V gene, CDR1 is KGHSH and CDR2 is LQKENI. This CDR3 comprises 13 residues. V lost 4 bases, J lost 7 bases, and 13 bases lay in between. The CDR3 sequence is CASSQMPVDEAFF. CDR3 nucleotide sequence: TGTGCCAGCTCACAAATGCCCGTGGATGAAGCTTTCTTT.

This clone was observed a handful of times. This rearrangement joins TRBV9 to TRBJ2-3; TRBD2 agrees at 15 bases. The CDR3 covers 17 residues. J gave up 5 bases and V 3 bases, and 7 bases lay outside the gene matches. CDR1 SGDLS and CDR2 YYNGEE come from the germline V gene. This CDR3 reads CASSDGLAGGPRDTQYF. DNA for the CDR3: TGTGCCAGCAGCGATGGACTAGCGGGAGGGCCCAGAGATACGCAGTATTTT.

The chain carries TRBV6-4 and TRBJ1-1; 10 nucleotides agree with TRBD1. The CDR3 contains 15 residues. Germline CDR1 MRHNA, CDR2 SNTAGT. After removal of 5 bases from V and 3 bases from J, the junction contained 6 bases not matched to a gene. The CDR3 sequence is CASSHRQGAHTEAFF. In DNA, the CDR3 is TGTGCCAGCAGTCACCGACAGGGGGCACACACTGAAGCTTTCTTT.

V gene TRBV6-5 combines with J gene TRBJ2-5, with 7 nucleotides matching TRBD2. The junction had 14 bases not matched to a gene; V was cut back by 6 bases and J by 7 bases. Per the germline V gene, CDR1 is MNHEY and CDR2 is SVGAGI. CDR3 length equals 15 residues. CDR3 coding DNA: TGTGCCAGCAGCCCCCAGGAGATAGCGGGTGCGACCCAGTACTTC. This gives the protein CASSPQEIAGATQYF.

This clone appeared once. This rearrangement joins TRBV25-1 to TRBJ2-3, with D possibly being TRBD2 (5 bases). The CDR3 is made up of 15 amino acids. Germline V lookup: CDR1 MGHDK, CDR2 SYGVNS. V lost 4 bases, J lost 1 base, and 12 bases lay in between. The CDR3 DNA reads TGTGCCAGCAGTGCAAGCGGAAGGGGCACAGATACGCAGTATTTT. Protein: CASSASGRGTDTQYF.

The chain recombines TRBV19 with TRBJ1-4, with D unclear. The CDR3 runs to 14 residues. Germline V CDR1 and CDR2: LNHDA, SQIVND (reference sequence). The V and J ends lost 7 bases and 0 bases respectively, with 9 bases between them. CDR3 protein: CASTAVATNEKLFF. The CDR3 nucleotides read TGTGCCAGTACCGCCGTCGCAACTAATGAAAAACTGTTTTTT.

The chain has TRBV7-3 and TRBJ2-3; TRBD1 matches 12 bases. The CDR3 is 17 amino acids. The germline V gene encodes CDR1 SGHTA and CDR2 FQGTGA. The J segment lost 3 bases and the V segment lost 1 base, leaving 5 bases of the junction unmatched. CDR3 nucleotides: TGTGCCAGCAGCTTAATCGGGACAGGGGGCCAAACAGATACGCAGTATTTT. The encoded protein is CASSLIGTGGQTDTQYF.

This chain connects TRBV30 to TRBJ1-6; the D is unclear. This CDR3 is 12 amino acids long. CDR1 GTSNPN and CDR2 SVGIG come from the germline V gene (reference sequence). V was trimmed by 4 bases and J by 10 bases, leaving 11 bases between them. CDR3 coding DNA: TGTGCCTGGAACTACCTAGGATCACCCCTCCACTTT. Its translation is CAWNYLGSPLHF.

This chain's CDR3 is CASSPGQGPYEQYF. The CDR3 DNA is TGTGCCAGCAGCCCGGGACAGGGCCCCTACGAGCAGTACTTC. The genes are TRBV5-5 and TRBJ2-7, with 9 bases matching TRBD1. The CDR3 totals 14 residues. With 4 bases clipped from V and 2 bases from J, the junction kept 4 bases outside the gene matches. Looked up from germline, CDR1 is SGHKS and CDR2 is YYEKEE (reference sequence). The entire variable domain, with the rest obtained from reference TRBV5-5 and TRBJ2-7, is as follows: DAGVTQSPTHLIKTRGQQVTLRCSPISGHKSVSWYQQVLGQGPQFIFQYYEKEERGRGNFPDRFSARQFPNYSSELNVNALLLGDSALYLCASSPGQGPYEQYFGPGTRLTVT.

Worth noting for this clone: At one boundary the junction diverges from the germline segment, which might be a read error. This sequence joins TRBV25-1 and TRBJ2-1; TRBD2 matches 10 bases. Germline V gene sequence: CDR1 MGHDK, CDR2 SYGVNS. The CDR3 runs to 12 residues. DNA for the CDR3: TGTGCCAGCAGTGAATATAGCGGGGGGCAGGTCTTC. This gives the protein CASSEYSGGQVF. Combining the CDR3 with reference TRBV25-1 and TRBJ2-1 gives the whole variable domain EADIYQTPRYLVIGTGKKITLECSQTMGHDKMYWYQQDPGMELHLIHYSYGVNSTEKGDLSSESTVSRIRTEHFPLTLESARPSHTSQYLCASSEYSGGQVFGPGTRLTVL.

This clone ranks as medium-sized. The chain carries TRBV5-1 and TRBJ1-1; 8 bases match TRBD1. The CDR3 sequence is 16 residues long. CDR1 and CDR2 (germline): SGHRS, YFSETQ. After removal of 7 bases from V and 7 bases from J, the junction contained 18 bases not matched to a gene. In nucleotides, the CDR3 is TGCGCCAGCCAGGTTCCCTCCGGGACAGGAGGTGATGAAGCTTTCTTT. Amino acid sequence: CASQVPSGTGGDEAFF.

This sequence joins TRBV28 and TRBJ2-7; 9 nucleotides align to TRBD1. This CDR3 has 14 residues. The V gene end was trimmed by 7 bases and the J gene end by 6 bases; junction bases not matched to a gene: 10. CDR1 and CDR2 (germline): MDHEN, SYDVKM. The DNA of the CDR3 is TGTGCCAGCATGCCACCGGGACAGGGCCGCGAGCAGTACTTC. Translating gives CASMPPGQGREQYF.

This sequence joins TRBV29-1 and TRBJ1-1; D ambiguous. With 4 bases removed from V and 5 bases from J, the gap between germline ends came to 23 bases. Germline V gene sequence: CDR1 SQVTM, CDR2 ANQGSEA. CDR3 length: 16 amino acids. The CDR3 reads CSVVSDRLLGSTEAFF. The CDR3 DNA reads TGCAGCGTTGTGTCAGATCGTCTTCTTGGCTCGACTGAAGCTTTCTTT. Full variable domain (outside the CDR3, taken from reference TRBV29-1 and TRBJ1-1): SAVISQKPSRDICQRGTSLTIQCQVDSQVTMMFWYRQQPGQSLTLIATANQGSEATYESGFVIDKFPISRPNLTFSTLTVSNMSPEDSSIYLCSVVSDRLLGSTEAFFGQGTRLTVV.